The clone carrying this T cell receptor (beta chain) has only one observation. The length of the CDR3 is 15 residues. V gave up 4 bases and J gave up 3 bases; unmatched junction bases: 3. The germline V gene has CDR1 LGHNA and CDR2 YNFKEQ. The data stem from a study of blood T cell repertoires in COVID-19. Measured with immunoSEQ multiplex PCR; TCRdb has only the in-frame clones, and not every one. The data show fewer than 350,000 clones, 85% seen once. The TCR was taken from a woman under 40 who had been exposed to COVID-19. The specimen was PBMCs or T cells enriched from blood (not recorded which). This rearrangement joins TRBV4-2 to TRBJ2-2, with 9 bases that match TRBD2. The CDR3 is CASSRRLADTGELFF. The CDR3 nucleotides are TGTGCCAGCAGCCGGCGACTAGCGGACACCGGGGAGCTGTTTTTT.